This T cell receptor beta chain was recovered during a study of immune evolution from preneoplasia to lung adenocarcinoma. Germline CDR1 and CDR2: SGHTA and FQGNSA. The CDR3 extends over 13 amino acids. Losses at the gene ends were 2 bases for V and 9 bases for J; bases not matched to a gene: 3. Sequencing was performed with immunoSEQ multiplex PCR; in TCRdb, only in-frame clones are kept and a portion is missing. The data show a few thousand clones, with approximately 89% seen just once and 2% to 3% held by the top ten. Specimen: FFPE lung adenocarcinoma in situ tissue. V usage is TRBV7-2 and J usage is TRBJ2-1; TRBD1 agrees at 8 bases. This TCR was sampled from a person aged 60-80 years with lung adenocarcinoma. CDR3 DNA: TGTGCCAGCAGCTTAAGACAGGGGACTGAGCAGTTCTTC. It is translated as CASSLRQGTEQFF.